The following is a TCR beta chain sequence with its context. Its antigen remains unknown. This sample was included in a study of Ad26.COV2.S vaccination and SARS-CoV-2 variants. Study overall: Donor joined the COV1001 Ad26.COV2.S trial arm.

This table comes from immunoSEQ multiplex PCR, and its TCRdb copy is limited to in-frame clones, with some not included. The sample comprises roughly 390,000 clones, roughly nine tenths of which are singletons, and around 3.4% rests with the top ten. Study-wide results and limits: The TCR breadth and depth analyses may have understated or missed part of the total T cell responses. Vaccine recipients surpassed placebo recipients in spike-specific TCR breadth.

The CDR3 has 17 amino acids. Germline loops: CDR1 SGHTA, CDR2 FQGNSA. The V end lost 4 bases, the J end lost 7 bases, and 24 bases lay between the germline ends. The treatment here: some 20 received Ad26.COV2.S at low or high dose, single or two shots; about 5 received placebo; per-sample allocation not given. On day 63 after the first injection, vaccine and placebo recipients gave samples. The sequence was obtained from a person between 18 and 60 years old who received the Ad26.COV2.S COVID-19 vaccine or a placebo. The sample was peripheral blood, taken in a trial of Ad26.COV2.S vaccine versus placebo. V usage is TRBV7-2 and J usage is TRBJ2-3; D is tentatively TRBD1 or TRBD2 (5 bases each). CDR3 nucleotides: TGTGCCAGCAGCTCGGAACCCGGGACGCAGCGTATATATACGCAGTATTTT. Encoded protein: CASSSEPGTQRIYTQYF.